This T cell receptor beta chain was recovered during a study of shared clonotypes between healthy human individuals. Overall study: Used for every donor were three CD4 naive, three CD4 memory, two CD8 naive and one CD8 memory plate.

The CDR3 spans 14 residues. Germline lookup yields CDR1 SGHDT and CDR2 YYEEEE. V lost 0 bases, J lost 8 bases, and 14 bases lay in between. Roughly 27,000 T cell genomes, or about 200 ng DNA, went into the sorted-subset replicate PCRs. As handled by the study authors: Junction-only sequences produced by ImmunoSEQ had no quality scores, so filtering differed. Sequencing was performed with immunoSEQ multiplex PCR; in TCRdb, only in-frame clones are kept and a portion is missing. Clonal size and the V and J genes are those of that table, whereas D and trimming came from the DNA. The sample comprises a few million clones, 93% of which are singletons, and around 1.7% rests with the top ten. Naive CD8 cells lacked CD45RO and underwent positive selection for CCR7, leaving out terminally differentiated effector memory CD45RA+ cells.

The rearrangement uses TRBV5-6 and TRBJ1-2; D is possibly TRBD1 (6 bases). The specimen was naive CD8+ T cells from PBMCs. This receptor was taken from a man in his late teens or twenties in good health. Some clones in this sample may be carry-over from other donors' samples. CDR3 bases: TGTGCCAGCAGCTTGGGCAGGGGATATCACGGCTACACCTTC. The encoded protein is CASSLGRGYHGYTF.